This entry describes one T cell receptor (beta chain). Its antigen is as yet unknown. Data came from immunoSEQ multiplex PCR; TCRdb stores just in-frame clones and leaves some out. Of 550,000 to 700,000 clones listed, less than 80% are singletons. A CD45RA+ naive subset and a CD45RA-negative memory subset were split from CD4+ cells. The source of the sample is a study of shared clonotypes between healthy human individuals. CDR1 is LNHDA and CDR2 is SQIVND in the germline V gene (reference sequence). The CDR3 is 15 residues long. J gave up 7 bases and V 4 bases, and 10 bases lay outside the gene matches. The study's findings and limits: Unshared clonotypes carried lower generation probabilities than those common to all four donors.

Material: memory CD4+ T cells sorted from blood. Regarding subset: CD45RA-negative fraction. This TCR came from a woman aged 30 to 39 in good health. V usage is TRBV19 and J usage is TRBJ2-1, with 7 nucleotides matching TRBD2. The DNA of the CDR3 is TGTGCCAGTAGTACCCCAGCGGGGAGCGTAAATGAGCAGTTCTTC. This codes for CASSTPAGSVNEQFF.